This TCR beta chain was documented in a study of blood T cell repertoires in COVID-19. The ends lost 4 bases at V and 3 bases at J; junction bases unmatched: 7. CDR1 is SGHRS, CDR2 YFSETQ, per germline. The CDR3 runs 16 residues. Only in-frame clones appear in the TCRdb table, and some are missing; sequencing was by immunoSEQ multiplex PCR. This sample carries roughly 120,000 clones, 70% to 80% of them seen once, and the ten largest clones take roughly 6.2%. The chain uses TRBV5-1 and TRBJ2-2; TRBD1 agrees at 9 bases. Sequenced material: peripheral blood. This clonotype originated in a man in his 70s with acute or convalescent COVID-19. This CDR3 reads CASSPFRTGDTGELFF. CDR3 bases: TGCGCCAGCAGCCCTTTCCGGACAGGGGACACCGGGGAGCTGTTTTTT. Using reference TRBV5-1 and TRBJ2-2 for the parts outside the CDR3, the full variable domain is KAGVTQTPRYLIKTRGQQVTLSCSPISGHRSVSWYQQTPGQGLQFLFEYFSETQRNKGNFPGRFSGRQFSNSRSEMNVSTLELGDSALYLCASSPFRTGDTGELFFGEGSRLTVL.